Below, one T cell receptor beta chain is given with its context. Antigen: not known. Method: immunoSEQ multiplex PCR; TCRdb's copy keeps in-frame clones and lacks some. The sample includes approximately 180,000 clones, approximately 92% of them seen just once. The data were taken from a study of T cell responses to AZD1222 COVID-19 vaccine. Overall study findings and caveats: Spike-wide coverage was observed for vaccine-associated CD4 TCRs, with dominant responses at 160-218 and 743-854. The breadth and depth of Spike-specific TCRs increased once two AZD1222 doses had been given.

Sample: peripheral blood, taken on day 0 of AZD1222 vaccination. The source of this sequence is an adult in good health.

The CDR3 DNA sequence: TGTGCCAGCAGTTTCTTAGACAGCGATTCACCCCTCCACTTT. It codes for CASSFLDSDSPLHF. The genes are TRBV28 and TRBJ1-6, with D perhaps matching TRBD1 (5 bases). Per the germline V gene, CDR1 is MDHEN and CDR2 is SYDVKM. V gave up 3 bases and J gave up 8 bases, with 11 bases separating them. This CDR3 region has 14 residues.